The 23 T cell receptor beta chains below were found in one sample sequenced in a study of vaccination and CD4 T cells after COVID-19. Cultured CD4+ T cell DNA was sequenced using the Oncomine TCR Beta short-read assay. Investigators isolated genomic DNA from cultured CD4+ T cells. TCRdb fed the PCR reads into MiXCR, producing one record per CDR3 protein. Of about 9,600 distinct CDR3 sequences in the sample, roughly 30% are singletons; the top ten hold about an eighth. The antigens these receptors bind are not known. The treatment denotes: approximately 9-day PBMC culture with coronavirus spike peptide pools or control peptides (ViraFEST assay). Before the COVID-19 pandemic (2011-2018), CD4+ T cells were obtained from the unexposed donor. Source material: CD4+ T cells from blood, cultured in vitro. The receptors shown here come from a human donor in good health.

The CDR3 protein is CASIYSFGQPQHF. The CDR3 nucleotides read TGTGCCAGCATCTATTCTTTCGGTCAGCCCCAGCATTTT. The chain is built from TRBV2 and TRBJ1-5; D is uncertain. CDR3 length: 13 residues. Trimming removed 7 bases from V and 6 bases from J, with 13 bases in between. Germline CDR1 and CDR2: SNHLY and FYNNEI.

V and J are TRBV6-5 and TRBJ2-1; perhaps TRBD1 as D (5 bases). Germline V gene data show CDR1 as MNHEY and CDR2 as SVGAGI. V gave up 0 bases and J gave up 12 bases, with 18 bases separating them. The CDR3 consists of 15 residues. CDR3 nucleotides: TGTGCCAGCAGTTACTCGGCAGGGTCTCAGGTGGGGCAGTTCTTC. It is translated as CASSYSAGSQVGQFF.

The rearrangement uses TRBV28 and TRBJ2-1, with unresolved D. Trimming took off 5 bases at V and 7 bases at J, with 9 bases between the two ends. The V gene's germline CDR1 is MDHEN and CDR2 SYDVKM. This CDR3 has 12 amino acids. In nucleotides, the CDR3 is TGTGCCAGCAGTAGGAGTCGGAATGAGCAGTTCTTC. Protein sequence: CASSRSRNEQFF.

The rearrangement links TRBV6-1 to TRBJ2-7; D is undetermined. The V gene's germline CDR1 is MNHNS and CDR2 SASEGT. The V and J ends lost 3 bases and 3 bases respectively, with 6 bases between them. The CDR3 runs to 12 residues. The CDR3 loop is CASSDRFYEQYF. CDR3 in DNA: TGTGCCAGCAGTGACAGGTTCTACGAGCAGTACTTC.

The chain carries TRBV19 and TRBJ2-1, with D possibly TRBD1 on 6 matching bases. The CDR3 is 17 residues long. The V end was cut by 5 bases, the J end by 7 bases, with 24 bases between. The germline CDR1 and CDR2 sequences are LNHDA and SQIVND (reference sequence). The chain's CDR3 is CASSAELVTGPGNEQFF. The CDR3 nucleotides read TGTGCCAGTAGTGCCGAATTAGTCACAGGGCCTGGTAATGAGCAGTTCTTC.

V gene TRBV6-2 or TRBV6-3 combines with J gene TRBJ2-1, with 7 positions matching TRBD2. CDR1 is MNHEY, CDR2 SVGEGT, per germline. The length of the CDR3 is 15 residues. V trimming: 6 bases; J trimming: 7 bases; junction bases outside the gene matches: 12. The CDR3 DNA reads as TGTGCCAGCAGCCAAGGGAAGGGAGGGCGAAATGAGCAGTTCTTC. Translation gives CASSQGKGGRNEQFF.

The chain has TRBV20-1 and TRBJ2-1, with TRBD2 as a possible D gene (5 bases). Germline assignment: CDR1 DFQATT and CDR2 SNEGSKA (reference sequence). Trimming took off 3 bases at V and 7 bases at J, with 13 bases between the two ends. CDR3 size: 13 residues. The CDR3 protein is CSARPNTRNEQFF. The CDR3 DNA follows: TGCAGTGCTAGGCCCAACACTAGAAATGAGCAGTTCTTC.

Remarks on this clonotype: This is likely a read error, given that the CDR3 carries no conserved phenylalanine or tryptophan at its end. The J gene is TRBJ1-1, the V gene TRBV20-1, with TRBD1 as a possible D gene (5 bases). With 0 bases removed from V and 4 bases from J, the gap between germline ends came to 15 bases. The germline CDR1 and CDR2 sequences are DFQATT and SNEGSKA (reference sequence). This CDR3 has 15 residues. For the CDR3, the DNA is TGCAGTGCTAGAGATCTAGAGGGGAGGGGCACTGAAGCTTTCCTT. Translated: CSARDLEGRGTEAFL.

The chain links TRBV6-5 to TRBJ2-6, with D unclear. V dropped 0 bases and J dropped 2 bases, with 5 bases sitting between them. The length of the CDR3 is 15 residues. Germline-derived CDR1 and CDR2 are MNHEY and SVGAGI. The CDR3: CASSYSFTGANVLTF. The CDR3 coding sequence is TGTGCCAGCAGTTACTCATTTACTGGGGCCAACGTCCTGACTTTC.

The chain carries TRBV29-1 and TRBJ2-7; TRBD1 matches 10 bases. CDR3 size: 13 residues. Germline V CDR1 and CDR2: SQVTM, ANQGSEA. V trimming: 7 bases; J trimming: 4 bases; junction bases outside the gene matches: 7. The CDR3 nucleotides read TGCAGCGGCATGGGACAGGGGAGATACGAGCAGTACTTC. Encoded protein: CSGMGQGRYEQYF.

V and J are TRBV7-2 and TRBJ2-7; 14 nucleotides agree with TRBD2. The CDR3 is 17 amino acids. V lost 4 bases and J lost 2; bases outside the gene matches: 7. CDR1 is SGHTA, CDR2 FQGNSA, per germline. CDR3 residues: CASSSMGTSGSPYEQYF. The CDR3 DNA reads as TGTGCCAGCAGCTCCATGGGGACTAGCGGGAGCCCCTACGAGCAGTACTTC.

The rearrangement links TRBV28 to TRBJ2-1; maybe TRBD1 (6 bases). Between the trimmed V and J ends, which lost 2 bases and 5 bases, there was a span of 10 bases. The CDR3 contains 14 residues. The germline gives CDR1 MDHEN, CDR2 SYDVKM. CDR3 in amino acids: CASSLTGGNNEQFF. CDR3 DNA: TGTGCCAGCAGTTTAACTGGGGGCAACAATGAGCAGTTCTTC.

This clonotype was counted between two and nine times. The chain carries TRBV20-1 and TRBJ1-5; 9 nucleotides match TRBD1. Germline loops: CDR1 DFQATT, CDR2 SNEGSKA (reference sequence). V shed 5 bases and J 1 base; nucleotides not matched to a gene: 3. The CDR3 length is 14 residues. CDR3 in DNA: TGCAGTGCTCGGGACAGGGCCAGCAATCAGCCCCAGCATTTT. Translating it yields CSARDRASNQPQHF.

CDR3 amino acids: CASSLHGGPGEQYF. The CDR3 coding sequence is TGTGCCAGCAGCCTTCACGGGGGGCCGGGGGAGCAGTACTTC. This chain connects TRBV28 to TRBJ2-7; D may be TRBD2 (7 bases). Germline V lookup: CDR1 MDHEN, CDR2 SYDVKM. The CDR3 runs to 14 residues. With 6 bases removed from V and 7 bases from J, the gap between germline ends came to 19 bases.

There are a few counts of this clonotype. The rearrangement links TRBV19 to TRBJ1-2, with TRBD1 identical over 7 bases. Germline V CDR1 and CDR2: LNHDA, SQIVND (reference sequence). Trimming at V came to 5 bases and at J to 8 bases, leaving 11 bases not matched to a gene. The CDR3 is 14 amino acids. The DNA for the CDR3 is TGTGCCAGTAGTTTAAAAGACAGGGTAGTAGGCTACACCTTC. Protein: CASSLKDRVVGYTF.

This clonotype was recorded once. The chain links TRBV6-5 to TRBJ2-2; 8 nucleotides align to TRBD1. J was trimmed by 8 bases and V by 3 bases; bases with no gene match: 11. Germline CDR1 MNHEY, CDR2 SVGAGI. This CDR3 spans 16 amino acids. Written as DNA, the CDR3 is TGTGCCAGCAGTTATGGACAGGGAATCTCGTCGGGGGAGCTGTTTTTT. Its protein is CASSYGQGISSGELFF.

The genes are TRBV7-9 and TRBJ1-6; no reliable D call. V was cut by 5 bases and J by 7 bases, with 6 bases left in between. From germline, CDR1 is SEHNR and CDR2 FQNEAQ (reference sequence). The CDR3 is 12 amino acids. The CDR3 region is CASSITNSPLHF. The DNA for the CDR3 is TGTGCCAGCAGCATAACAAATTCACCCCTCCACTTT.

Concerning this clonotype itself: The germline gene is not matched at one end of the junction; a read error may be the cause. The chain joins TRBV2 to TRBJ1-5; no reliable D call. Germline lookup yields CDR1 SNHLY and CDR2 FYNNEI. The CDR3 contains 14 residues. Here the CDR3 reads CASREGLSNQPQHF. The CDR3 coding sequence is TGTGCCAGCAGGGAAGGGTTGAGCAATCAGCCCCAGCATTTT.

This clonotype came up a few times. The rearrangement links TRBV19 to TRBJ1-2; D possibly corresponds to TRBD1 (6 bases). Trimming stripped 6 bases from V and 2 bases from J, with 10 bases between. There are 13 residues in the CDR3. Germline CDR1 is LNHDA and CDR2 is SQIVND (reference sequence). The DNA for the CDR3 is TGTGCCAGTAGGGGGACAACCAACTATGGCTACACCTTC. Its protein is CASRGTTNYGYTF.

This clonotype was seen a few times. The chain employs TRBV19 and TRBJ2-7; perhaps TRBD1 as D (5 bases). This CDR3 contains 16 residues. V was clipped by 6 bases and J by 0 bases, with 18 bases between them. The germline gives CDR1 LNHDA, CDR2 SQIVND (reference sequence). The CDR3 loop is CASRIAQGPSSYEQYF. CDR3 DNA: TGTGCCAGTAGGATTGCCCAGGGCCCCAGCTCCTACGAGCAGTACTTC.

This clonotype was observed a handful of times. The gene calls are TRBV2 and TRBJ2-7, with unresolved D. V was clipped by 4 bases and J by 3 bases, with 13 bases between them. CDR1 is SNHLY and CDR2 is FYNNEI in the germline V gene. The CDR3 covers 14 residues. CDR3 nucleotide sequence: TGTGCCAGCAGTGCCCCCCTAGAAGGCTACGAGCAGTACTTC. Translating it yields CASSAPLEGYEQYF. The full variable domain, with the rest looked up from reference TRBV2 and TRBJ2-7, is EPEVTQTPSHQVTQMGQEVILRCVPISNHLYFYWYRQILGQKVEFLVSFYNNEISEKSEIFDDQFSVERPDGSNFTLKIRSTKLEDSAMYFCASSAPLEGYEQYFGPGTRLTVT.

The chain has TRBV18 and TRBJ1-6; 10 bases map to TRBD1. This CDR3 is 16 amino acids long. Germline CDR1 is KGHSH and CDR2 is LQKENI. V was clipped by 3 bases and J by 9 bases; unmatched bases: 8. The CDR3 protein is CASSPTGGALGSPLHF. The CDR3 nucleotides are TGTGCCAGCTCACCGACAGGGGGCGCCTTGGGTTCACCCCTCCACTTT.

The chain recombines TRBV5-8 with TRBJ2-7; TRBD1 agrees at 7 bases. The CDR3 is made up of 13 amino acids. Germline CDR1 SGHTS, CDR2 YDEGEE. The V segment lost 3 bases and the J segment 5 bases; nucleotides outside the gene matches: 5. The CDR3 here is CASSSKQGDEQYF. CDR3 DNA sequence: TGTGCCAGCAGCTCCAAGCAGGGGGACGAGCAGTACTTC.